Included here is one TCR beta chain sequence, with context. Its specificity is not known. The data were obtained in a study of cytomegalovirus exposure and HLA in healthy donors. Study-wide results and caveats: Reportedly, cytomegalovirus status was diagnosed with high sensitivity and specificity. The investigators catalogued some 160 TCR beta chains as cytomegalovirus-associated.

The donors were in the 120-subject validation cohort; that cohort was separate from the roughly 700-subject first cohort. The CDR3 spans 15 residues. The protocol was immunoSEQ multiplex PCR, while the TCRdb copy is restricted to in-frame clones and leaves out a portion. The sample lists about 65,000 clones, about 94% occurring once. The sequenced sample consisted of PBMCs. The sequence was collected from a man between 18 and 29 years old in good health and CMV-seropositive. The rearrangement links TRBV21-1 to TRBJ2-1; the table assigns TRBD2, which was not confirmed against the DNA. TRBV21-1 is annotated as a pseudogene. CDR3 in DNA: TGTGCCAGCAGCACAACGGGACTCTCCTACAATGAGCAGTTCTTC. Its protein is CASSTTGLSYNEQFF.